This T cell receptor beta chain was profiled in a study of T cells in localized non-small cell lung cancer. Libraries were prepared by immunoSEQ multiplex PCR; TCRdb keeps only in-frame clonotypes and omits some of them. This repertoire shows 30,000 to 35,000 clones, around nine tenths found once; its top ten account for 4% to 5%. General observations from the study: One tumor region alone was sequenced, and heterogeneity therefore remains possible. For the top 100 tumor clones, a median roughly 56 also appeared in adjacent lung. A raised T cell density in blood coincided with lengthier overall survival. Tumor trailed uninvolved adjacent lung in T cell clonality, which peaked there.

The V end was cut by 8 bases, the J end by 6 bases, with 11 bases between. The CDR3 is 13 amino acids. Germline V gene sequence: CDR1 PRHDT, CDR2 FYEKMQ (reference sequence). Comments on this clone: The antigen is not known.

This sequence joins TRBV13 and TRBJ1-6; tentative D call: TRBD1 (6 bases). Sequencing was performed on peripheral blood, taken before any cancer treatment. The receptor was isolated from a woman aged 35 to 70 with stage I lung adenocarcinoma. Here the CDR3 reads CASAKGVNSPLHF. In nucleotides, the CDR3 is TGTGCCAGCGCCAAGGGGGTTAATTCACCCCTCCACTTT.